The 30 T cell receptor beta chains listed next were all sequenced from one sample in a study of blood T cell repertoires in COVID-19. Repertoires were generated with immunoSEQ multiplex PCR, while TCRdb's copy carries only in-frame clones and drops some. Of roughly 200,000 clones listed, roughly nine tenths were seen once; the top ten hold under 3%. Sequencing was done on a sample of PBMCs or T cells enriched from blood (not recorded which). The receptors were gathered from a woman aged 40 to 50 with acute COVID-19.

This chain connects TRBV28 to TRBJ1-6, with 8 bases identical to TRBD1. Germline V CDR1 and CDR2: MDHEN, SYDVKM. V lost 6 bases and J lost 10; bases outside the gene matches: 5. The CDR3 extends over 13 amino acids. CDR3 residues: CASRGQEGSPLHF. The CDR3 DNA follows: TGTGCCAGCAGGGGACAGGAGGGCTCACCCCTCCACTTT.

The rearrangement joins TRBV2 to TRBJ1-6; a possible D gene is TRBD1 (6 bases). This CDR3 is built from 15 residues. The germline CDR1 and CDR2 sequences are SNHLY and FYNNEI. V was shortened by 3 bases and J by 7 bases, with 13 bases between the two germline ends. Written as DNA, the CDR3 is TGTGCCAGCAGTGAGGGTGGGGGCGGAAATTCACCCCTCCACTTT. It specifies CASSEGGGGNSPLHF.

The J gene is TRBJ2-3, the V gene TRBV2; 10 nucleotides line up with TRBD2. The CDR3 totals 15 residues. Germline lookup yields CDR1 SNHLY and CDR2 FYNNEI. V lost 6 bases and J lost 4; bases outside the gene matches: 7. The CDR3 coding sequence is TGTGCCAGCAGAATAGCGGGGGGTCGCCCAGATACGCAGTATTTT. Protein: CASRIAGGRPDTQYF.

The chain couples TRBV7-2 to TRBJ2-1; D remains ambiguous. The CDR3 length is 13 residues. V lost 4 bases and J 7 bases, leaving 11 bases between the germline ends. The germline CDR1 and CDR2 sequences are SGHTA and FQGNSA. The CDR3 here is CASSWQHYNEQFF. The CDR3 DNA is TGTGCCAGCAGCTGGCAACACTATAATGAGCAGTTCTTC.

The CDR3 nucleotides are TGTGCTAGTGGTTTGGACCGGGGGGGGAGCACAGATACGCAGTATTTT. Its protein is CASGLDRGGSTDTQYF. The chain joins TRBV12-5 to TRBJ2-3; 8 bases map to TRBD2. This CDR3 is built from 16 residues. Germline V gene sequence: CDR1 LGHNT, CDR2 FRNRAP. Trimming took 1 base from V and 0 from J; bases not matched to a gene: 3.

The CDR3 sequence is CASSGPQGNTEAFF. CDR3 DNA: TGCGCCAGCAGCGGACCACAGGGGAACACTGAAGCTTTCTTT. V usage is TRBV5-1 and J usage is TRBJ1-1; TRBD1 is a possible D gene (6 bases). Germline loops: CDR1 SGHRS, CDR2 YFSETQ. Trimming stripped 4 bases from V and 1 base from J, with 11 bases between. This CDR3 is built from 14 residues.

The rearrangement links TRBV28 to TRBJ2-5; TRBD1 is a possible D gene (5 bases). The CDR3 sequence is 16 residues long. The germline gives CDR1 MDHEN, CDR2 SYDVKM. Between the trimmed V and J ends, which lost 2 bases and 5 bases, there was a span of 18 bases. CDR3 in amino acids: CASSLEGAAGAETQYF. The CDR3 coding sequence is TGTGCCAGCAGTTTAGAAGGGGCAGCCGGTGCGGAGACCCAGTACTTC.

The chain links TRBV19 to TRBJ1-1; 7 bases are a match to TRBD1. Germline V gene sequence: CDR1 LNHDA, CDR2 SQIVND (reference sequence). The CDR3 covers 13 residues. The ends lost 4 bases at V and 7 bases at J; junction bases unmatched: 6. The CDR3 nucleotides read TGTGCCAGTAGTAAAAGACAGGGAAATGAAGCTTTCTTT. Protein product: CASSKRQGNEAFF.

This clone occurred a few times. The genes are TRBV6-6 and TRBJ1-2; TRBD1 aligns across 7 bases. Per the germline V gene, CDR1 is MNHNY and CDR2 is SVGAGI (reference sequence). The V and J ends lost 8 bases and 1 base, in that order; junction bases with no gene match: 13. This CDR3 has 16 residues. This CDR3 is CASGDSAASINYGYTF. In DNA, the CDR3 is TGTGCCAGCGGGGACAGTGCAGCTAGTATTAACTATGGCTACACCTTC.

This rearrangement joins TRBV5-1 to TRBJ2-5; D might be TRBD2 (5 bases). The CDR3 covers 18 residues. The germline V and J ends were trimmed by 0 bases and 2 bases, with 20 bases remaining between them. Germline V gives CDR1 SGHRS, CDR2 YFSETQ. The CDR3 nucleotides are TGCGCCAGCAGCTTGGCACAGAGTCGGGCTAGCTTACAAGAGACCCAGTACTTC. It is translated as CASSLAQSRASLQETQYF.

This clone was counted only a few times. The chain carries TRBV21-1 and TRBJ2-7; the table's D gene call, TRBD1, was not cross checked with the DNA. TRBV21-1 is a pseudogene locus. The CDR3 covers 15 residues. Here the CDR3 reads CASRPIDRGAVEQYF. CDR3 nucleotide sequence: TGTGCCAGCCGCCCGATAGACAGGGGCGCGGTCGAGCAGTACTTC.

This rearrangement joins TRBV10-2 to TRBJ2-7; possibly TRBD2 for D (6 bases). Trimming removed 3 bases from V and 7 bases from J, with 22 bases in between. In germline, CDR1 is WSHSY, CDR2 SAAADI. The CDR3 totals 16 residues. The CDR3 nucleotides read TGCGCCAGCAGTGATGGAGGGAGAACGGCGGCCTCGGAGCAGTACTTC. Translated: CASSDGGRTAASEQYF.

The chain uses TRBV4-2 and TRBJ1-2, with 8 bases aligning to TRBD1. This CDR3 spans 14 amino acids. Germline V gene sequence: CDR1 LGHNA, CDR2 YNFKEQ. The ends lost 4 bases at V and 8 bases at J; junction bases unmatched: 9. The CDR3 DNA reads TGTGCCAGCAGCCGCAAGATATCAGGGGGCGGCTACACCTTC. This sequence encodes CASSRKISGGGYTF.

The chain links TRBV6-5 to TRBJ1-2; D might be TRBD1 (6 bases). Germline CDR1 is MNHEY and CDR2 is SVGAGI. The CDR3 has 16 amino acids. V lost 2 bases and J 1 base, leaving 14 bases between the germline ends. CDR3 sequence (DNA): TGTGCCAGCAGTTACCTGGGGCCAGGGGTTAACTATGGCTACACCTTC. Translation gives CASSYLGPGVNYGYTF.

The chain carries TRBV9 and TRBJ2-2, with TRBD1 as a possible D gene (6 bases). The ends were cut back, 3 bases at V and 3 bases at J, with 12 bases in the middle. The V gene's germline CDR1 is SGDLS and CDR2 YYNGEE. The CDR3 contains 15 residues. DNA for the CDR3: TGTGCCAGCAGCGGACGGACAGACTACACCGGGGAGCTGTTTTTT. Translated: CASSGRTDYTGELFF.

In its sample, this clone was seen a few times. The gene calls are TRBV6-1 and TRBJ1-5, with a weak D call TRBD1 (5 bases). The CDR3 consists of 15 residues. Germline values: CDR1 MNHNS, CDR2 SASEGT. With 0 bases removed from V and 11 bases from J, the gap between germline ends came to 17 bases. CDR3 DNA sequence: TGTGCCAGCAGTGAAGCGCGGGGTGGGGGTAAGGCCCAGCATTTT. It specifies CASSEARGGGKAQHF.

The chain employs TRBV18 and TRBJ2-6; 7 bases agree with TRBD1. Germline V gene lookup returns CDR1 KGHSH and CDR2 LQKENI. The CDR3 is 18 amino acids. With V trimmed by 6 bases and J by 2 bases, 13 bases remained unmatched. The CDR3 sequence is CASSPTASQGAGANVLTF. CDR3 nucleotide sequence: TGTGCCAGCTCTCCAACTGCCTCCCAGGGGGCTGGGGCCAACGTCCTGACTTTC.

The chain employs TRBV4-3 and TRBJ1-3; D is perhaps TRBD1 (5 bases). Germline V gene lookup returns CDR1 LGHNA and CDR2 YSLEER. There are 15 residues in the CDR3. V shed 5 bases and J shed 0 bases, with 11 bases lying between them. CDR3 sequence (DNA): TGCGCCAGCAGCATCGACAGATTCTCTGGAAACACCATATATTTT. It encodes CASSIDRFSGNTIYF.

The V gene is TRBV25-1, the J gene TRBJ1-3, with D unresolved. The CDR3 loop spans 12 amino acids. Germline loops: CDR1 MGHDK, CDR2 SYGVNS. V was trimmed by 4 bases and J by 4 bases, leaving 5 bases between them. The CDR3 reads CASSVEGNTIYF. The CDR3 DNA reads as TGTGCCAGCAGTGTCGAGGGAAACACCATATATTTT. Looking up the rest from reference TRBV25-1 and TRBJ1-3 gives the full variable domain: EADIYQTPRYLVIGTGKKITLECSQTMGHDKMYWYQQDPGMELHLIHYSYGVNSTEKGDLSSESTVSRIRTEHFPLTLESARPSHTSQYLCASSVEGNTIYFGEGSWLTVV.

The rearrangement links TRBV6-5 to TRBJ1-4; D not certain. The CDR3 consists of 14 residues. Germline V lookup: CDR1 MNHEY, CDR2 SVGAGI. V was pared by 0 bases and J by 2 bases, with 4 bases between. The CDR3 DNA is TGTGCCAGCAGTTACTCTCAGACTAATGAAAAACTGTTTTTT. Translating gives CASSYSQTNEKLFF.

The genes are TRBV9 and TRBJ1-1; D is ambiguous. The V end was cut by 0 bases, the J end by 6 bases, with 12 bases between. Germline V CDR1 and CDR2: SGDLS, YYNGEE. The CDR3 totals 14 residues. CDR3 sequence (DNA): TGTGCCAGCAGCGTAGGACCGGAGGCGGCTGAAGCTTTCTTT. This encodes CASSVGPEAAEAFF.

This clone has only a few counts. The gene calls are TRBV30 and TRBJ2-7; TRBD1 agrees at 9 bases. The length of the CDR3 is 11 residues. Unmatched junction bases numbered 3, after V lost 5 bases and J lost 7 bases. Germline CDR1 reads GTSNPN; CDR2 reads SVGIG (reference sequence). CDR3 residues: CAWGQGPEQYF. CDR3 coding DNA: TGTGCCTGGGGACAGGGGCCGGAGCAGTACTTC.

The chain links TRBV10-1 to TRBJ2-4; 8 bases map to TRBD2. The junction had 16 bases not matched to a gene; V was cut back by 2 bases and J by 7 bases. The CDR3 is made up of 18 amino acids. The germline gives CDR1 WNHNN, CDR2 SYGVQD (reference sequence). Here the CDR3 DNA reads TGCGCCAGCAGTGAGGGGGGTAGCGGGGACCGGGCCGGGAACATTCAGTACTTC. Its translation is CASSEGGSGDRAGNIQYF.

This rearrangement joins TRBV27 to TRBJ1-2, with TRBD1 matching over 9 bases. The CDR3 is 13 amino acids. Germline V gene lookup returns CDR1 MNHEY and CDR2 SMNVEV (reference sequence). V gave up 9 bases and J gave up 7 bases; unmatched junction bases: 9. DNA of the CDR3: TGTGCCAGTAGCCAAAGACAGGGGGGTGGCTACACCTTC. It is translated as CASSQRQGGGYTF.

The chain carries TRBV7-2 and TRBJ2-5; 9 bases line up with TRBD2. CDR3 size: 12 residues. The J segment lost 5 bases and the V segment lost 11 bases, leaving 6 bases of the junction unmatched. Germline V gene data show CDR1 as SGHTA and CDR2 as FQGNSA. As DNA, the CDR3 is TGTGCCGGTAGCGGGGGAGGGGAGACCCAGTACTTC. The encoded protein is CAGSGGGETQYF.

A single count supports this clone. The rearrangement links TRBV25-1 to TRBJ1-4; D is unclear. V lost 1 base and J lost 4, with 10 bases in between. The CDR3 consists of 15 residues. Germline V gene lookup returns CDR1 MGHDK and CDR2 SYGVNS. The CDR3 sequence: CASSESAGFNEKLFF. The CDR3 DNA reads TGTGCCAGCAGTGAATCAGCGGGGTTTAATGAAAAACTGTTTTTT.

This rearrangement joins TRBV5-5 to TRBJ1-1, with unresolved D. CDR3 length equals 17 residues. Trimming cost V 4 bases and J 1 base, with 20 bases left between them. Germline V gene lookup returns CDR1 SGHKS and CDR2 YYEKEE (reference sequence). CDR3 residues: CASSRTQGRVGNTEAFF. In DNA, the CDR3 is TGTGCCAGCAGCCGTACACAAGGTCGGGTGGGGAACACTGAAGCTTTCTTT.

The rearrangement joins TRBV3-1 (or the pseudogene TRBV3-2) to TRBJ1-2, with D unclear. The CDR3 is 15 residues long. Trimming left V 4 bases short and J 4 bases short, with 16 bases between. Germline-derived CDR1 and CDR2 are LGHDT and YNNKEL (reference sequence). CDR3 loop: CASSPDRLNSYGYTF. DNA for the CDR3: TGTGCCAGCAGCCCTGACCGGCTAAACAGCTATGGCTACACCTTC.

This chain uses TRBV5-4 with TRBJ2-3; 7 positions agree with TRBD2. The CDR3 length is 17 residues. Germline CDR1 SGHNT, CDR2 YYREEE (reference sequence). Losses at the gene ends were 4 bases for V and 0 bases for J; bases not matched to a gene: 11. The CDR3 nucleotides are TGTGCCAGCAGCCCTAGCGGCCTCCGCTCTAGCACAGATACGCAGTATTTT. Translated, it gives CASSPSGLRSSTDTQYF.

This clone has just a few counts. The rearrangement joins TRBV11-2 to TRBJ1-1; TRBD1 matches 11 bases. The CDR3 is made up of 17 amino acids. J gave up 11 bases and V 3 bases, and 17 bases lay outside the gene matches. Germline V gene sequence: CDR1 SGHAT, CDR2 FQNNGV. The CDR3 is CASSFYSSGQGAGCAFF. The CDR3 DNA follows: TGTGCCAGCAGCTTTTACTCTTCCGGACAGGGGGCAGGTTGCGCTTTCTTT.